What follows are 28 T cell receptor beta chains derived from one specimen sequenced in a study of T cell responses to AZD1222 COVID-19 vaccine. Method: immunoSEQ multiplex PCR; TCRdb's copy keeps in-frame clones and lacks some. The listing contains about 140,000 clones. The specimen sequenced was peripheral blood. These receptors were collected from an adult in good health.

The chain employs TRBV3-1 (or the pseudogene TRBV3-2) and TRBJ1-2, with D maybe TRBD1 (6 bases). V was cut by 0 bases and J by 7 bases, with 15 bases left in between. The CDR3 consists of 15 residues. Germline V gene sequence: CDR1 LGHDT, CDR2 YNNKEL (reference sequence). CDR3 sequence reads: CASSQDSYRVGGYTF. CDR3 nucleotides: TGTGCCAGCAGCCAAGATAGTTACAGGGTGGGTGGCTACACCTTC.

The chain links TRBV14 to TRBJ1-1; D may be TRBD1 (6 bases). Trimming took off 4 bases at V and 5 bases at J, with 17 bases between the two ends. The CDR3 length is 15 residues. Germline assignment: CDR1 SGHDN and CDR2 FVKESK. CDR3 nucleotides: TGTGCCAGCAGCCCCTACCGGACAGCGAAGACTGAAGCTTTCTTT. It specifies CASSPYRTAKTEAFF.

V usage is TRBV19 and J usage is TRBJ1-4; perhaps TRBD1 as D (6 bases). Germline assignment: CDR1 LNHDA and CDR2 SQIVND (reference sequence). The CDR3 extends over 12 amino acids. CDR3 amino acids: CATGRGIEKLFF. The CDR3 DNA reads TGTGCAACCGGGAGGGGGATAGAAAAACTGTTTTTT.

This chain uses TRBV2 with TRBJ1-1, with a tentative D call TRBD1 (5 bases). CDR1 is SNHLY and CDR2 is FYNNEI in the germline V gene. This CDR3 spans 15 amino acids. V was cut by 11 bases and J by 1 base, with 20 bases left in between. The CDR3 protein is CAVGWGGVGNTEAFF. The CDR3 DNA sequence: TGTGCCGTCGGCTGGGGGGGAGTGGGGAACACTGAAGCTTTCTTT.

The chain joins TRBV14 to TRBJ1-2; D uncertain. This CDR3 contains 16 residues. The germline V gene encodes CDR1 SGHDN and CDR2 FVKESK. The ends were cut back, 3 bases at V and 0 bases at J, with 14 bases in the middle. CDR3 DNA sequence: TGTGCCAGCAGCCAGAGACATTTTACCGCTAACTATGGCTACACCTTC. It translates to CASSQRHFTANYGYTF.

The chain couples TRBV29-1 to TRBJ2-3; 8 bases fit TRBD2. The CDR3 length is 14 residues. V lost 5 bases, J lost 5 bases, and 9 bases stayed unmatched. Germline V lookup: CDR1 SQVTM, CDR2 ANQGSEA. The CDR3 sequence: CSVPPGGAIDTQYF. The CDR3, as DNA: TGCAGCGTTCCCCCCGGGGGGGCAATAGATACGCAGTATTTT.

The gene calls are TRBV5-6 and TRBJ2-5, with TRBD1 matching 8 bases. This CDR3 comprises 14 residues. With V trimmed by 1 base and J by 5 bases, 4 bases remained unmatched. Germline values: CDR1 SGHDT, CDR2 YYEEEE. CDR3 residues: CASSLPGGEETQYF. DNA of the CDR3: TGTGCCAGCAGCTTGCCAGGGGGCGAGGAGACCCAGTACTTC.

The V and J genes are TRBV7-3 and TRBJ2-1, with 9 bases aligning to TRBD1. Trimming at V came to 5 bases and at J to 2 bases, leaving 7 bases not matched to a gene. Germline CDR1 SGHTA, CDR2 FQGTGA. CDR3 length: 16 residues. The CDR3 here is CASSRMWTGAYNEQFF. The CDR3 bases are TGTGCCAGCAGCCGAATGTGGACAGGGGCCTACAATGAGCAGTTCTTC.

The chain recombines TRBV18 with TRBJ1-3; 7 positions match TRBD1. From germline, CDR1 is KGHSH and CDR2 LQKENI. CDR3 length: 20 residues. J was trimmed by 4 bases and V by 3 bases; bases with no gene match: 21. The CDR3 reads CASSPSRDSFRTSPGNTIYF. The CDR3, as DNA: TGTGCCAGCTCACCGAGCCGGGACAGCTTTAGGACCAGCCCCGGAAACACCATATATTTT.

The CDR3, as DNA: TGCGCCAGTACCAGGACAGGGACTAACTATGGCTACACCTTC. It specifies CASTRTGTNYGYTF. The V gene is TRBV4-1, the J gene TRBJ1-2; TRBD1 matches at 8 bases. Germline CDR1 MGHRA, CDR2 YSYEKL. The CDR3 has 14 amino acids. V was clipped by 9 bases and J by 0 bases; unmatched bases: 6.

The J gene is TRBJ1-5, the V gene TRBV30, with D possibly matching TRBD1 (6 bases). Trimming cost V 1 base and J 0 bases, with 7 bases left between them. Germline values: CDR1 GTSNPN, CDR2 SVGIG (reference sequence). The CDR3 sequence is 14 residues long. The CDR3 here is CAWSGGLSNQPQHF. The CDR3 DNA is TGTGCCTGGAGTGGGGGGCTTAGCAATCAGCCCCAGCATTTT. The full variable domain, in which reference TRBV30 and TRBJ1-5 provide the parts outside the CDR3, is SQTIHQWPATLVQPVGSPLSLECTVEGTSNPNLYWYRQAAGRGLQLLFYSVGIGQISSEVPQNLSASRPQDRQFILSSKKLLLSDSGFYLCAWSGGLSNQPQHFGDGTRLSIL.

J is TRBJ1-1 and V is TRBV5-1; TRBD1 aligns across 8 bases. V was pared by 5 bases and J by 1 base, with 4 bases of the junction left unmatched. CDR1 and CDR2 (germline): SGHRS, YFSETQ. The CDR3 length is 14 residues. CDR3 sequence (DNA): TGCGCCAGCAGTAGTGACAGGGGGAACACTGAAGCTTTCTTT. Protein product: CASSSDRGNTEAFF.

The V gene is TRBV5-1, the J gene TRBJ1-1, with D possibly being TRBD1 (6 bases). This CDR3 region has 14 residues. Trimming shortened V by 0 bases and J by 1 base, and 7 bases separated the two germline ends. Germline CDR1 is SGHRS and CDR2 is YFSETQ. CDR3 loop: CASSLEGQNTEAFF. CDR3 bases: TGCGCCAGCAGCTTGGAGGGACAGAACACTGAAGCTTTCTTT.

The genes are TRBV21-1 and TRBJ1-2; TRBD1 was called by the table and not checked on the DNA. TRBV21-1 is a pseudogene segment. The CDR3 consists of 16 residues. The DNA of the CDR3 is TGTGCCAGCAGCGCCTCCAGGGGGCGCGCCTTCTATGGCTACACCTTC. Its protein is CASSASRGRAFYGYTF.

With regard to this clone: A junction end diverges from the germline sequence, so it may reflect a read error. This chain links TRBV2 with TRBJ1-2; TRBD1 might be the D (5 bases). Looked up from germline, CDR1 is SNHLY and CDR2 is FYNNEI. This CDR3 is built from 14 residues. CDR3: CASSEGVSGYGYTF. The CDR3 DNA reads TGTGCCAGCAGCGAAGGGGTTTCGGGCTATGGCTACACCTTC. The entire variable domain, with the rest obtained from reference TRBV2 and TRBJ1-2, is as follows: EPEVTQTPSHQVTQMGQEVILRCVPISNHLYFYWYRQILGQKVEFLVSFYNNEISEKSEIFDDQFSVERPDGSNFTLKIRSTKLEDSAMYFCASSEGVSGYGYTFGSGTRLTVV.

The V call is TRBV7-9, the J call TRBJ1-3; maybe TRBD1 (6 bases). Trimming left V 3 bases short and J 0 bases short, with 9 bases between. Germline V gives CDR1 SEHNR, CDR2 FQNEAQ (reference sequence). The CDR3 has 15 residues. For the CDR3, the DNA is TGTGCCAGCAGCTTCGGGGGCAGCTCTGGAAACACCATATATTTT. Translation gives CASSFGGSSGNTIYF. The full variable domain, with the rest looked up from reference TRBV7-9 and TRBJ1-3, is DTGVSQNPRHKITKRGQNVTFRCDPISEHNRLYWYRQTLGQGPEFLTYFQNEAQLEKSRLLSDRFSAERPKGSFSTLEIQRTEQGDSAMYLCASSFGGSSGNTIYFGEGSWLTVV.

The J gene is TRBJ1-1, the V gene TRBV7-9; weak D call: TRBD1 (6 bases). There are 14 residues in the CDR3. CDR1 is SEHNR, CDR2 FQNEAQ, per germline (reference sequence). V dropped 2 bases and J dropped 3 bases, with 10 bases sitting between them. The CDR3 loop is CASSLSGADTEAFF. The CDR3 DNA sequence: TGTGCCAGCAGCTTATCAGGGGCTGACACTGAAGCTTTCTTT.

The chain is built from TRBV4-1 and TRBJ2-5; possible D gene TRBD2, 5 bases. V dropped 2 bases and J dropped 4 bases, with 14 bases sitting between them. Germline V gene data show CDR1 as MGHRA and CDR2 as YSYEKL. The CDR3 is 15 amino acids. This chain's CDR3 is CASSQLGISAETQYF. CDR3 coding DNA: TGCGCCAGCAGCCAACTGGGAATTAGCGCAGAGACCCAGTACTTC.

J is TRBJ1-2 and V is TRBV6-5; no definite D call. The CDR3 has 11 residues. The V gene's germline CDR1 is MNHEY and CDR2 SVGAGI. V dropped 8 bases and J dropped 5 bases, with 9 bases sitting between them. As DNA, the CDR3 is TGTGCCAGCCAGGCTGGATATGGCTACACCTTC. This sequence encodes CASQAGYGYTF.

This chain links TRBV12-5 with TRBJ2-1; D is perhaps TRBD1 or TRBD2 (5 bases each). The CDR3 loop spans 18 amino acids. V gave up 0 bases and J gave up 4 bases, with 19 bases separating them. CDR1 is LGHNT and CDR2 is FRNRAP in the germline V gene. The CDR3 coding sequence is TGTGCTAGTGGTTTGGTAACCGGGACCAGAGCCCTTTACAATGAGCAGTTCTTC. Protein product: CASGLVTGTRALYNEQFF.

The chain is built from TRBV5-8 and TRBJ2-5, with TRBD2 identical over 9 bases. Trimming at V came to 1 base and at J to 2 bases, leaving 9 bases not matched to a gene. There are 17 residues in the CDR3. Germline V gene sequence: CDR1 SGHTS, CDR2 YDEGEE. CDR3 residues: CASSLSFWTSAQETQYF. CDR3 sequence (DNA): TGTGCCAGCAGCTTGAGTTTTTGGACTAGCGCACAAGAGACCCAGTACTTC.

This chain connects TRBV19 to TRBJ2-2, with D hard to call. Germline V gives CDR1 LNHDA, CDR2 SQIVND (reference sequence). V was clipped by 5 bases and J by 3 bases, with 10 bases between them. The CDR3 runs to 14 residues. CDR3 region: CASSPPGYTGELFF. CDR3 in DNA: TGTGCCAGTAGTCCTCCTGGGTACACCGGGGAGCTGTTTTTT.

A remark on this clone: The junction differs from germline at one of its ends, possibly a read error. The chain joins TRBV9 to TRBJ2-5, with TRBD1 matching 7 bases. Germline-derived CDR1 and CDR2 are SGDLS and YYNGEE. The CDR3 totals 14 residues. In nucleotides, the CDR3 is TGTGCCAGCAGCGCCGACAGGGACCAGGAGACCCAGTACTTC. Amino acids: CASSADRDQETQYF.

The gene calls are TRBV9 and TRBJ1-1; a possible D gene is TRBD1 (5 bases). The CDR3 totals 13 residues. V was cut by 3 bases and J by 4 bases, with 10 bases left in between. Germline V gene sequence: CDR1 SGDLS, CDR2 YYNGEE. Here the CDR3 DNA reads TGTGCCAGCAGCGGACAGATGAGCACTGAAGCTTTCTTT. Translated, it gives CASSGQMSTEAFF.

This sequence joins TRBV5-5 and TRBJ1-5, with 7 bases that match TRBD1. Germline V gene lookup returns CDR1 SGHKS and CDR2 YYEKEE (reference sequence). J was trimmed by 2 bases and V by 3 bases; bases with no gene match: 5. This CDR3 has 15 residues. The CDR3 sequence: CASSSQGSRNQPQHF. CDR3 bases: TGTGCCAGCAGCTCACAGGGGAGTCGCAATCAGCCCCAGCATTTT.

CDR3 nucleotide sequence: TGTGCCAGCTCACCGCTCCGGACAATACAAGAGACCCAGTACTTC. Translation gives CASSPLRTIQETQYF. The genes are TRBV18 and TRBJ2-5; weak D call: TRBD1 (5 bases). V dropped 3 bases and J dropped 2 bases, with 13 bases sitting between them. Germline CDR1 KGHSH, CDR2 LQKENI. This CDR3 comprises 15 residues. The entire variable domain, with the rest obtained from reference TRBV18 and TRBJ2-5, is as follows: NAGVMQNPRHLVRRRGQEARLRCSPMKGHSHVYWYRQLPEEGLKFMVYLQKENIIDESGMPKERFSAEFPKEGPSILRIQQVVRGDSAAYFCASSPLRTIQETQYFGPGTRLLVL.

The chain recombines TRBV9 with TRBJ2-7; TRBD1 matches 7 bases. V shed 4 bases and J 7 bases; nucleotides not matched to a gene: 17. The CDR3 runs 16 residues. Germline CDR1 and CDR2: SGDLS and YYNGEE. The CDR3 nucleotides are TGTGCCAGCAGCCCGAGGTCGACAGGGAGTTCGGGGGAGCAGTACTTC. Translation gives CASSPRSTGSSGEQYF.

V usage is TRBV3-1 (or the pseudogene TRBV3-2) and J usage is TRBJ2-7; the match to TRBD2 covers 9 bases. This CDR3 comprises 15 residues. With 0 bases clipped from V and 7 bases from J, the junction kept 7 bases outside the gene matches. Per the germline V gene, CDR1 is LGHDT and CDR2 is YNNKEL (reference sequence). The CDR3 loop is CASSQDPSGVWEQYF. CDR3 DNA: TGTGCCAGCAGCCAAGACCCTAGCGGGGTTTGGGAGCAGTACTTC.